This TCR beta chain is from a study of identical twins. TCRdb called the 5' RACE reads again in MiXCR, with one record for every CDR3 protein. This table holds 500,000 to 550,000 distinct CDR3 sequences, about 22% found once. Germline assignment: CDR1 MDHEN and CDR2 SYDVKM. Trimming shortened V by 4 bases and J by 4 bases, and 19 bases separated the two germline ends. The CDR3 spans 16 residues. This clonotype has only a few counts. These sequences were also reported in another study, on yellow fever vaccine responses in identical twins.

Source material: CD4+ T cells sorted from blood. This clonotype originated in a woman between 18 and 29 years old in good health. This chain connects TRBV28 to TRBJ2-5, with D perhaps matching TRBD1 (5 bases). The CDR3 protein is CASSSPTQVLGETQYF. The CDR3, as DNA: TGTGCCAGCAGTTCACCGACACAGGTCCTGGGAGAGACCCAGTACTTC.